Listed below are T cell receptor beta chains from one sample, sequenced in a study of T cell responses to AZD1222 COVID-19 vaccine. Data came from immunoSEQ multiplex PCR; TCRdb stores just in-frame clones and leaves some out. There are approximately 84,000 clones in the sample; 80% to 90% occur only once, and more than 2% lies in the top ten. The sample in question was peripheral blood, obtained 28 days after the second AZD1222 dose. Source of these receptors: an adult who received the AZD1222 COVID-19 vaccine. Each CDR3 is given with its conserved first and last residue. The D gene is left open where the match is weak. Size is stated for part of the rows, as once, few or many counts, or as a class when the clone is expanded.

j_call v_call clone_size d_call cdr3_aa cdr3_nt
TRBJ1-1 TRBV30 NA NA CAWSMTPTNTEAFF TGTGCCTGGAGTATGACCCCTACGAACACTGAAGCTTTCTTT
TRBJ1-5 TRBV4-2 NA TRBD1 CASSRGDRDNQPQHF TGTGCCAGCAGCCGAGGGGACAGGGACAATCAGCCCCAGCATTTT
TRBJ2-1 TRBV7-2 few TRBD2 CASSLAGLADNEQFF TGTGCCAGCAGCTTAGCAGGACTAGCGGACAATGAGCAGTTCTTC
TRBJ2-7 TRBV30 once TRBD2 CAWSVLAGVEQYF TGTGCCTGGAGTGTACTAGCGGGAGTTGAGCAGTACTTC
TRBJ2-3 TRBV7-8 NA NA CASTSTDTQYF TGTGCCTCCACTAGCACAGATACGCAGTATTTT
TRBJ1-5 TRBV27 NA NA CASSISGAGQPQHF TGTGCCAGCAGTATTTCGGGGGCCGGTCAGCCCCAGCATTTT
TRBJ1-5 TRBV19 NA TRBD1 CASSTGGWDGNQPQHF TGTGCCAGTAGTACAGGGGGCTGGGATGGCAATCAGCCCCAGCATTTT
TRBJ1-1 TRBV5-1 NA NA CASSFSAGSTEAFF TGCGCCAGCAGCTTTTCGGCAGGAAGCACTGAAGCTTTCTTT
TRBJ1-2 TRBV5-6 NA TRBD1 CASSYTQGDFGGYTF TGTGCCAGCAGCTATACACAGGGGGATTTTGGTGGCTACACCTTC
TRBJ1-2 TRBV30 NA NA CAWSFDRGGYTF TGTGCCTGGAGTTTTGACCGGGGTGGCTACACCTTC
TRBJ2-1 TRBV27 NA TRBD2 CASSISGISHEQFF TGTGCCAGCAGTATTAGCGGGATCTCACATGAGCAGTTCTTC
TRBJ1-2 TRBV4-2 NA NA CASSQGRRQGVCYTF TGTGCCAGCAGCCAAGGAAGGAGGCAGGGTGTCTGCTACACCTTC
TRBJ1-1 TRBV15 NA NA CATSRYSAREEGDKAFF TGTGCCACCAGCAGGTACTCCGCCCGAGAGGAGGGGGATAAAGCTTTCTTT
TRBJ2-7 TRBV15 NA TRBD1 CATSRGGQVYEQYF TGTGCCACCAGCAGAGGGGGACAGGTCTACGAGCAGTACTTC
TRBJ2-3 TRBV7-8 NA NA CASSPRGVDTQYF TGTGCCAGCAGCCCCAGAGGCGTAGATACGCAGTATTTT
TRBJ2-3 TRBV9 NA TRBD2 CASSVDPAGGAYTQYF TGTGCCAGCAGCGTAGATCCAGCGGGGGGGGCGTATACGCAGTATTTT
TRBJ2-7 TRBV27 NA NA CASAAASYEQYF TGTGCCAGCGCTGCGGCTTCCTACGAGCAGTACTTC
TRBJ2-1 TRBV7-9 NA TRBD2 CASSFGGGAGQFF TGTGCCAGCAGCTTTGGCGGGGGGGCCGGGCAGTTCTTC
TRBJ2-1 TRBV2 few NA CASSLAYNEQFF TGTGCCAGCAGCCTTGCCTACAATGAGCAGTTCTTC
TRBJ2-7 TRBV7-9 NA NA CASSSSGSSYEQYF TGTGCCAGCAGCAGTAGCGGTAGCTCCTACGAGCAGTACTTC
TRBJ2-1 TRBV5-1 NA TRBD2 CASSLVPGLAYNEQFF TGCGCCAGCAGCTTGGTACCGGGACTAGCCTACAATGAGCAGTTCTTC
TRBJ2-3 TRBV6-4 NA TRBD2 CASSEHGTTGTDTQYF TGTGCCAGCAGTGAACACGGGACTACCGGCACAGATACGCAGTATTTT
TRBJ2-2 TRBV4-2 NA TRBD1 CASSPVDRENTGELFF TGTGCCAGCAGCCCGGTAGACAGGGAAAACACCGGGGAGCTGTTTTTT
TRBJ2-2 TRBV12-3/TRBV12-4 NA NA CASSLFTGELFF TGTGCCAGCAGTTTGTTCACCGGGGAGCTGTTTTTT
TRBJ2-7 TRBV20-1 once NA CSARFGYEQYF TGCAGTGCTAGATTTGGTTACGAGCAGTACTTC
TRBJ2-5 TRBV29-1 NA NA CSVPGGETQYF TGCAGCGTTCCGGGTGGGGAGACCCAGTACTTC
TRBJ2-5 TRBV24-1 NA NA CATSDWRGKTQYF TGTGCCACCAGTGATTGGAGGGGCAAGACCCAGTACTTC
TRBJ2-7 TRBV3-1/TRBV3-2 once TRBD2 CASSHGGAGARPYEQYF TGTGCCAGCAGCCACGGAGGAGCGGGGGCCCGCCCCTACGAGCAGTACTTC
TRBJ1-5 TRBV18 once NA CASSLQGNQPQHF TGTGCCAGCTCATTACAGGGAAATCAGCCCCAGCATTTT
TRBJ2-3 TRBV9 NA NA CASSAIRERDTQYF TGTGCCAGCAGCGCCATACGGGAGAGAGATACGCAGTATTTT
TRBJ1-6 TRBV4-3 NA NA CASWTMRETSCSPLHF TGCGCCAGCTGGACAATGAGGGAAACCTCTTGCTCACCCCTCCACTTT
TRBJ1-3 TRBV7-2 NA NA CASSLVGDSGNTIYF TGTGCCAGCAGCTTAGTGGGGGACTCTGGAAACACCATATATTTT
TRBJ1-4 TRBV18 few TRBD1 CASSPPATGAGEKLFF TGTGCCAGCTCACCACCGGCGACAGGGGCTGGAGAAAAACTGTTTTTT
TRBJ2-2 TRBV10-2 NA TRBD1 CASSEGWTGITGELFF TGCGCCAGCAGTGAAGGTTGGACAGGGATCACCGGGGAGCTGTTTTTT
TRBJ2-1 TRBV12-5 NA TRBD2 CASDPSGIENEQFF TGTGCTAGTGACCCTAGCGGGATTGAAAATGAGCAGTTCTTC
TRBJ1-1 TRBV5-1 NA NA CASSPPGRRITEAFF TGCGCCAGCAGTCCCCCGGGACGGAGGATCACTGAAGCTTTCTTT
TRBJ1-4 TRBV6-5 NA NA CASSRSLGDEKLFF TGTGCCAGCAGCCGTAGTTTGGGGGATGAAAAACTGTTTTTT
TRBJ2-7 TRBV25-1 NA TRBD1 CASSERDSSYEQYF TGTGCCAGCAGTGAAAGGGACAGCTCCTACGAGCAGTACTTC
TRBJ2-1 TRBV19 once NA CASSIDSYGNEQFF TGTGCCAGTAGTATAGATTCATATGGAAATGAGCAGTTCTTC
TRBJ1-2 TRBV7-9 NA NA CASSRDGYYGYTF TGTGCCAGCAGCCGGGACGGCTACTATGGCTACACCTTC